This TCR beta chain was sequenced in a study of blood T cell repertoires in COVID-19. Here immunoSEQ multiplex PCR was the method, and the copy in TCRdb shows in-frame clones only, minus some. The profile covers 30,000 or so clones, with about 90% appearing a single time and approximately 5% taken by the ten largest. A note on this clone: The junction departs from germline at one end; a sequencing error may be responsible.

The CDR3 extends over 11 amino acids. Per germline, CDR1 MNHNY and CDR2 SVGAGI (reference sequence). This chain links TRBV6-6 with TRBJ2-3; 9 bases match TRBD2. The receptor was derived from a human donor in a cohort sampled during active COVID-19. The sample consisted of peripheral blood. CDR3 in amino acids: CASSYAGGSWW. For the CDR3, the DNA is TGTGCCAGCAGTTACGCGGGAGGGAGCTGGTGG.